The present T cell receptor (gamma chain) was sequenced within a study of gammadelta T cells in human blood (dated by TCRdb to 2020 to 2021). About this clone itself: What this receptor recognizes is not known. A far larger clone is one nucleotide away, so this likely arose from a read error. Other DNA sequences in the same sample also yield this CDR3.

From V the trimming removes 12 bases and from J it removes 0 bases, while the gene matches leave 11 bases of the junction unaccounted for. The CDR3 has 15 amino acids, counting the end cysteine and phenylalanine. Only CDR3 DNA remains: 45 bases, in frame from the first base. Study-level results and caveats: In the study, polyclonal expansion of innate gamma-delta T cells immediately after birth was reported to appear to be driven by microbial exposure.

Library creation used RT-PCR. Sequencing was carried out with an Illumina MiSeq. TCRdb called clones from the public reads with CATT, and repeated DNA sequences were later combined into one row. Counted in this sample were about 180 gamma-chain clones; roughly 3.3% of them appeared once. The ten largest make up around half of the sample. The rearranged segments are TRGV10 and TRGJP1. TRGV10 is an open reading frame whose function is uncertain. The TCR originated in a newborn. Sequenced material: Vgamma9Vdelta2 gamma-delta T cells from cord blood. CDR3 loop: CAAWDFHTTGWFKIF. The nucleotides read TGTGCTGCTTGGGATTTCCATACCACTGGTTGGTTCAAGATATTT.